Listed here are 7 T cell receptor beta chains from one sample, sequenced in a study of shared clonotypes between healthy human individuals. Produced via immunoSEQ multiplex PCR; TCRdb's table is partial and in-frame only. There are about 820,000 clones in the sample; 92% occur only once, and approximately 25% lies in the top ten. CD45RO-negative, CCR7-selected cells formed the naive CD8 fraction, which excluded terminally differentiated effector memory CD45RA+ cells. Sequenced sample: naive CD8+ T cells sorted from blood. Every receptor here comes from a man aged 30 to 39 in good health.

The CDR3 here is CASSPRTGGFHEQYF. The DNA of the CDR3 is TGTGCCAGCAGCCCCCGGACAGGGGGCTTCCACGAGCAGTACTTC. V and J are TRBV7-2 and TRBJ2-7; 11 bases agree with TRBD1. This CDR3 spans 15 amino acids. V lost 5 bases, J lost 5 bases, and 8 bases stayed unmatched. From germline, CDR1 is SGHTA and CDR2 FQGNSA.

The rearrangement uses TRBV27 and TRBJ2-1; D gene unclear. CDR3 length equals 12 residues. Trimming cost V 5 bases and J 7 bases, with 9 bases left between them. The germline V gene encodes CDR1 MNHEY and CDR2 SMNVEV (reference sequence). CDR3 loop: CASSPTNNEQFF. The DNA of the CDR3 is TGTGCCAGCAGTCCTACCAATAATGAGCAGTTCTTC.

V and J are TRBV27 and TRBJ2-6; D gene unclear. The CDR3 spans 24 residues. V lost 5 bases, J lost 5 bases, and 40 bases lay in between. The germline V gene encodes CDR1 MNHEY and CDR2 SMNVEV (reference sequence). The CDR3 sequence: CASSLVTPGYKVGWLQSRANVLTF. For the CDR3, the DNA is TGTGCCAGCAGTCTGGTAACTCCTGGCTACAAAGTCGGGTGGCTACAAAGTCGGGCCAACGTCCTGACTTTC.

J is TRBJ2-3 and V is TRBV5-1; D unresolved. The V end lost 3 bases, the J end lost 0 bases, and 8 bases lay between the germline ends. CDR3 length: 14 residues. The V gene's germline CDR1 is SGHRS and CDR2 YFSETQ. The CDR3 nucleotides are TGCGCCAGCAGCTGGACCGGGAGCACAGATACGCAGTATTTT. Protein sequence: CASSWTGSTDTQYF.

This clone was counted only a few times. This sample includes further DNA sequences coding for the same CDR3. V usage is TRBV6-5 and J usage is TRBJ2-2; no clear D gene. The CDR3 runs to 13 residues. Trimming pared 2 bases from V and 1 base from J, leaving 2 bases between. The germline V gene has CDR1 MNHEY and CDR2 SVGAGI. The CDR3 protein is CASSYQNTGELFF. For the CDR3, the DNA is TGTGCCAGCAGTTACCAGAACACCGGGGAGCTGTTTTTT.

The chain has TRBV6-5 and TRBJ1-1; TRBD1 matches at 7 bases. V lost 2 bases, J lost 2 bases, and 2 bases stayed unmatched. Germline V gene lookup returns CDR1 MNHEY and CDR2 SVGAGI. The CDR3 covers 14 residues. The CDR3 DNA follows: TGTGCCAGCAGTTACGGACAGGCTAACACTGAAGCTTTCTTT. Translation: CASSYGQANTEAFF.

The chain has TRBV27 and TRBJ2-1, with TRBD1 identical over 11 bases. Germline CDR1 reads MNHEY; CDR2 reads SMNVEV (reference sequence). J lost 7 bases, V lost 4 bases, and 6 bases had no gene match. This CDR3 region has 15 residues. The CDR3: CASSSGQGVDNEQFF. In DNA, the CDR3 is TGTGCCAGCAGTTCGGGACAGGGGGTTGATAATGAGCAGTTCTTC.